The source of this T cell receptor (beta chain) is a study of OX40 agonist ivuxolimab in advanced cancers. On the study more broadly: The eligibility criteria allowed prior anti-PD-1, anti-PD-L1 or anti-CTLA-4 therapy, and approximately 38% had some. Overall study results and limits: Dosing at 0.1 to 3.0 mg/kg was accompanied by clonal expansion of CD4+ and CD8+ blood T cells by week 6.

Notes on this clone: What it recognizes is unknown.

Only in-frame clones appear in the TCRdb table, and some are missing; sequencing was by immunoSEQ multiplex PCR. This table has tens of thousands of clones, 82% appearing once. CDR1 is SGHDT, CDR2 YYEEEE, per germline. The V and J ends lost 4 bases and 3 bases, in that order; junction bases with no gene match: 17. The CDR3 length is 19 residues. The chain uses TRBV5-6 and TRBJ1-3, with 9 bases aligning to TRBD1. The source was CD4+ or CD8+ T cells sorted from blood, collected in a trial of the OX40 agonist ivuxolimab. The TCR was taken from an adult with an advanced solid tumor such as melanoma, head and neck, liver or kidney cancer. The CDR3 sequence: CASSHRLIHRGLDGNTIYF. CDR3 DNA: TGTGCCAGCAGCCACCGCCTTATACACAGGGGGCTTGATGGAAACACCATATATTTT. Variable domain in full (rest from reference TRBV5-6 and TRBJ1-3): DAGVTQSPTHLIKTRGQQVTLRCSPKSGHDTVSWYQQALGQGPQFIFQYYEEEERQRGNFPDRFSGHQFPNYSSELNVNALLLGDSALYLCASSHRLIHRGLDGNTIYFGEGSWLTVV.